A single sample gave rise to the 18 T cell receptor beta chains below, sequenced in a study of shared clonotypes between healthy human individuals. Measured with immunoSEQ multiplex PCR; TCRdb has only the in-frame clones, and not every one. The sample yields about 1.5 million clones, approximately 98% seen once. Sample: naive CD4+ T cells sorted from blood. Subset indicated: CD45RA+ positively selected. The receptors originated from a man aged 30-40 years in good health.

This clone has just one count. V and J are TRBV27 and TRBJ2-1, with 10 positions matching TRBD2. The germline gives CDR1 MNHEY, CDR2 SMNVEV (reference sequence). Germline trimming cut 3 bases from V and 4 bases from J; bases unmatched to any gene: 9. This CDR3 comprises 17 residues. The CDR3 spells CASSFTTSGRGYNEQFF. Here the CDR3 DNA reads TGTGCCAGCAGTTTCACGACTAGCGGGCGGGGATACAATGAGCAGTTCTTC.

This clone showed up just once. The rearrangement joins TRBV29-1 to TRBJ2-7; D possibly corresponds to TRBD1 (7 bases). This CDR3 region has 14 residues. The germline gives CDR1 SQVTM, CDR2 ANQGSEA. The ends were cut back, 4 bases at V and 2 bases at J, with 15 bases in the middle. CDR3 sequence (DNA): TGCAGCGTTGGAGGAGGGGGCGCCCCCTACGAGCAGTACTTC. This sequence encodes CSVGGGGAPYEQYF.

The chain employs TRBV5-1 and TRBJ2-5; TRBD1 is a possible D gene (5 bases). The CDR3 loop spans 15 amino acids. Per the germline V gene, CDR1 is SGHRS and CDR2 is YFSETQ. Trimming removed 1 base at V and 2 bases at J, with 12 bases between. The CDR3 loop is CASSLIDSSQETQYF. CDR3 nucleotide sequence: TGCGCCAGCAGCTTGATCGACAGCAGTCAAGAGACCCAGTACTTC.

About this clone itself: The same CDR3 can be traced to other DNA sequences in this sample. The V and J genes are TRBV7-9 and TRBJ1-3; D is uncertain. CDR3 length equals 13 residues. With 0 bases removed from V and 1 base from J, the gap between germline ends came to 1 base. The germline V gene encodes CDR1 SEHNR and CDR2 FQNEAQ (reference sequence). DNA for the CDR3: TGTGCCAGCAGCTTAGCTTCTGGAAACACCATATATTTT. Its protein product is CASSLASGNTIYF. Filled out from reference TRBV7-9 and TRBJ1-3, the complete variable domain reads DTGVSQNPRHKITKRGQNVTFRCDPISEHNRLYWYRQTLGQGPEFLTYFQNEAQLEKSRLLSDRFSAERPKGSFSTLEIQRTEQGDSAMYLCASSLASGNTIYFGEGSWLTVV.

The chain recombines TRBV5-4 with TRBJ1-2; 7 nucleotides line up with TRBD1. The CDR3 runs to 15 residues. From germline, CDR1 is SGHNT and CDR2 YYREEE (reference sequence). V dropped 4 bases and J dropped 2; count of bases not matched to a gene: 8. The CDR3 DNA reads as TGTGCCAGCAGCCTAGACAGGGTCTCGAACTATGGCTACACCTTC. Translating gives CASSLDRVSNYGYTF.

Of note for this clone: Other DNA sequences of this sample code for an identical CDR3. This chain uses TRBV11-3 with TRBJ2-5; D ambiguous. This CDR3 contains 13 residues. V dropped 3 bases and J dropped 1 base, with 6 bases sitting between them. CDR1 and CDR2 (germline): SGHNT, YENEEA. The CDR3 region is CASSLGLQETQYF. CDR3 nucleotide sequence: TGTGCCAGCAGCTTGGGCCTCCAAGAGACCCAGTACTTC. Filled out from reference TRBV11-3 and TRBJ2-5, the complete variable domain reads EAGVVQSPRYKIIEKKQPVAFWCNPISGHNTLYWYLQNLGQGPELLIRYENEEAVDDSQLPKDRFSAERLKGVDSTLKIQPAELGDSAVYLCASSLGLQETQYFGPGTRLLVL.

The chain has TRBV4-1 and TRBJ2-7; TRBD1 matches 7 bases. J lost 3 bases, V lost 4 bases, and 12 bases had no gene match. There are 16 residues in the CDR3. CDR1 MGHRA and CDR2 YSYEKL come from the germline V gene. Here the CDR3 DNA reads TGCGCCAGCAGCCTGGGGACAGCCCAGGAGATCTACGAGCAGTACTTC. This sequence encodes CASSLGTAQEIYEQYF.

The chain joins TRBV7-2 to TRBJ2-3, with D maybe TRBD2 (9 bases). The germline CDR1 and CDR2 sequences are SGHTA and FQGNSA. The V end lost 5 bases, the J end lost 3 bases, and 24 bases lay between the germline ends. This CDR3 has 18 residues. The CDR3 region is CASSLPGQVLAGTDTQYF. The DNA of the CDR3 is TGTGCCAGCAGCCTACCGGGACAGGTCCTAGCGGGGACAGATACGCAGTATTTT.

This rearrangement joins TRBV11-2 to TRBJ2-1; possible D gene TRBD1, 6 bases. Germline assignment: CDR1 SGHAT and CDR2 FQNNGV. The germline V and J ends were trimmed by 2 bases and 2 bases, with 19 bases remaining between them. This CDR3 is 18 amino acids long. Here the CDR3 DNA reads TGTGCCAGCAGCTTACGACTCCCGGGACAAACTACCTACAATGAGCAGTTCTTC. It is translated as CASSLRLPGQTTYNEQFF.

V usage is TRBV7-8 and J usage is TRBJ1-1; no reliable D call. V was pared by 1 base and J by 2 bases, with 8 bases between. In germline, CDR1 is SGHVS, CDR2 FQNEAQ. This CDR3 spans 14 amino acids. The CDR3 protein is CASSLGPLNTEAFF. Here the CDR3 DNA reads TGTGCCAGCAGCTTAGGACCCCTCAACACTGAAGCTTTCTTT.

This clone appeared a single time. V is TRBV28 and J is TRBJ1-4; D not certain. The length of the CDR3 is 11 residues. The germline V gene encodes CDR1 MDHEN and CDR2 SYDVKM. The V and J ends lost 8 bases and 8 bases respectively, with 9 bases between them. As DNA, the CDR3 is TGTGCCAGCGGTATTACGGAAAAACTGTTTTTT. Translating it yields CASGITEKLFF.

V is TRBV5-1 and J is TRBJ2-3; the match to TRBD1 covers 8 bases. Per the germline V gene, CDR1 is SGHRS and CDR2 is YFSETQ. The CDR3 consists of 14 residues. Trimming cost V 4 bases and J 2 bases; bases outside gene matches: 3. CDR3 sequence (DNA): TGCGCCAGCAGCCAGGGGGCTATCACAGATACGCAGTATTTT. It codes for CASSQGAITDTQYF.

The chain combines TRBV19 with TRBJ2-3; D possibly corresponds to TRBD2 (5 bases). V shed 3 bases and J shed 6 bases, with 16 bases lying between them. This CDR3 has 15 residues. CDR1 is LNHDA, CDR2 SQIVND, per germline (reference sequence). Here the CDR3 reads CASSIPPAGGDTQYF. In DNA form, the CDR3 reads TGTGCCAGTAGTATTCCCCCTGCGGGTGGCGATACGCAGTATTTT.

The chain has TRBV2 and TRBJ1-5, with D unresolved. The V gene lost 1 base and the J gene lost 4 bases, with 8 bases spanning the gap. The CDR3 is 14 residues long. CDR1 and CDR2 from the germline V gene are SNHLY and FYNNEI. CDR3 DNA: TGTGCCAGCAGTGAAGATGGGCAAAATCAGCCCCAGCATTTT. Amino acid sequence: CASSEDGQNQPQHF.

This rearrangement joins TRBV4-3 to TRBJ2-7; 7 nucleotides line up with TRBD1. V dropped 1 base and J dropped 3; count of bases not matched to a gene: 6. The CDR3 has 15 amino acids. The germline CDR1 and CDR2 sequences are LGHNA and YSLEER. CDR3 in amino acids: CASSQAPGGLYEQYF. CDR3 DNA sequence: TGCGCCAGCAGCCAAGCCCCAGGGGGTCTCTACGAGCAGTACTTC.

The chain is built from TRBV10-1 and TRBJ1-5; no reliable D call. Trimming stripped 10 bases from V and 0 bases from J, with 22 bases between. CDR3 length: 17 residues. The V gene's germline CDR1 is WNHNN and CDR2 SYGVQD (reference sequence). DNA for the CDR3: TGCGCCAACCGGGCCCCCGACAAACCTTATAGCAATCAGCCCCAGCATTTT. It yields the protein CANRAPDKPYSNQPQHF.

Of note for this clone: The identical CDR3 is also encoded by other nucleotide sequences in the sample. The V call is TRBV2, the J call TRBJ2-1, with D tentatively TRBD1 (5 bases). Trimming removed 6 bases at V and 0 bases at J, with 9 bases between. The CDR3 length is 14 residues. Germline V lookup: CDR1 SNHLY, CDR2 FYNNEI. This chain's CDR3 is CASRSDSSYNEQFF. DNA of the CDR3: TGTGCCAGCAGGTCCGACAGCTCCTACAATGAGCAGTTCTTC.

The chain recombines TRBV5-5 with TRBJ2-1; D could derive from TRBD1 or TRBD2 (5 bases each). CDR1 and CDR2 from the germline V gene are SGHKS and YYEKEE (reference sequence). The CDR3 sequence is 15 residues long. Trimming cost V 5 bases and J 8 bases, with 20 bases left between them. The chain's CDR3 is CASRLRWLRGDEQFF. Here the CDR3 DNA reads TGTGCCAGCAGACTCAGGTGGCTCAGAGGGGATGAGCAGTTCTTC.